The entry below describes one T cell receptor (beta chain). Its antigen is not known. These data are taken from a study of T cell responses to AZD1222 COVID-19 vaccine. Study-level findings and limits: Distributed over spike, vaccine-associated CD4 TCRs predominated at 160-218 and 743-854. Spike-specific TCR breadth rose after two AZD1222 doses, and depth rose as well.

Germline V gene data show CDR1 as DFQATT and CDR2 as SNEGSKA (reference sequence). Trimming left V 3 bases short and J 1 base short, with 7 bases between. The CDR3 runs to 13 residues. The method was immunoSEQ multiplex PCR; TCRdb's version includes in-frame clones alone and lacks a portion of them. The sample holds approximately 110,000 clones, about four fifths seen once. The chain uses TRBV20-1 and TRBJ2-1, with D unclear. The sample in question was peripheral blood, obtained on day 0 of AZD1222 vaccination. The clonotype comes from an adult in good health. CDR3 in DNA: TGCAGTGCTAGTTTAGCATCCTACAATGAGCAGTTCTTC. Translation gives CSASLASYNEQFF.